This is a list of T cell receptor beta chains from one sample in a study of T cells in localized non-small cell lung cancer. Sequenced by immunoSEQ multiplex PCR; TCRdb stores in-frame clones only, minus some. The data show around 26,000 clones, about nine tenths seen once. The specimen comprised peripheral blood, sampled before any cancer treatment. Every receptor here comes from a woman aged 35 to 70 with stage I lung adenocarcinoma. CDR3s include the opening cysteine and the closing phenylalanine or tryptophan.

CDR3,V
CASTVENGYGYTF,TRBV2
CASSPGQGFNEQYF,TRBV18
CASSVGQGTFEPQHF,TRBV9
CASSPGLSGDEQFF,TRBV11-3
CASSEGQARDEKLFF,TRBV5-8
CASSLTSWAENTEAFF,TRBV7-9
CASSYGRGGQPQHF,TRBV6-5
CASTQDRGGYGYTF,TRBV9
CASSIDTYGYTF,TRBV19
CASSSPPAGSYNEQFF,TRBV5-4
CATSRGEGISTDTQYF,TRBV15
CSVTSANTEAFF,TRBV29-1
CASSLGGDGETQYF,TRBV4-1
CASAGRVRETQYF,TRBV11-2
CASTLTLGTWSDTQYF,TRBV7-9
CASKGTGSWGRETQYF,TRBV2
CASVERGYNEQFF,TRBV7-9
CASSLMGDFNYEQYF,TRBV28
CASSLGPNYGYTF,TRBV13
CASSPSGTTGEQYF,TRBV18
CASSSDYSNQPQHF,TRBV7-9
CASSLVGSGNTQYF,TRBV27
CATSARGDTQYF,TRBV25-1
CASSVAGRPNEELFF,TRBV9
CASSRRVAGATDTQYF,TRBV27
CASSPGTGLYQETQYF,TRBV14
CASSRTGVSNQPQHF,TRBV19
CASSYASDYSNQPQHF,TRBV6-6
CASSFGTGFSPLHF,TRBV5-1
CSGVFSYEQYF,TRBV29-1
CASSWDASDQETQYF,TRBV7-9
CAWSTGGGQFQKLFF,TRBV30
CASSSRERDYGYTF,TRBV19
CASGTGLTGANVLTF,TRBV28
CASSPNGQDRISGNTIYF,TRBV18
CASSLSSPGEGSPLHF,TRBV7-9
CASSLGRGSYQETQYF,TRBV7-9
CSARTGGGTEAFF,TRBV29-1
CASGGRQRDYGYTF,TRBV12-5
CASSLALGAHQNSPLHF,TRBV7-2
CASSMLQGGLEKLFF,TRBV6-1
CASSYSGSTYEQYF,TRBV6-5
CASSYRDYNEQFF,TRBV6-5
CASSSDRTPGKLFF,TRBV5-6
CAWSGTGNSGYTF,TRBV30
CASGRESTDTQYF,TRBV2
CASSPNLGDTQYF,TRBV11-2
CASSSLVILGDEQYF,TRBV11-2
CASLRDYGYTF,TRBV6-6
CASSSIQGSGANVLTF,TRBV4-3
CASSGTGMNTEAFF,TRBV5-1
CASRDRGGMNTEAFF,TRBV6-1
CASVQVRTEAFF,TRBV2
CASSPLGSGGRETQYF,TRBV6-6
CATSNGYEAFF,TRBV15
CASSLFFGEENTGELFF,TRBV28